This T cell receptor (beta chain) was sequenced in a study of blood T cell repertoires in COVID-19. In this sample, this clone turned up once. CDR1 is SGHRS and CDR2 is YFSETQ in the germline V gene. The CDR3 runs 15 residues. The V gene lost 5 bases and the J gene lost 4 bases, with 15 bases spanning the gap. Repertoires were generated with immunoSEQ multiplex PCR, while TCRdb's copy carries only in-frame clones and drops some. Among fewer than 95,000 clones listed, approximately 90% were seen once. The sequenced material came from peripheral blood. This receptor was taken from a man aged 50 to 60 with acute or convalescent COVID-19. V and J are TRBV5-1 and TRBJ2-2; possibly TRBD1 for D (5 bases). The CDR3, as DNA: TGCGCCAGCAGTCAGGCGGCAGGGTTCACCGGGGAGCTGTTTTTT. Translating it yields CASSQAAGFTGELFF.